This paragraph reports one T cell receptor beta chain. Sequencing was performed with immunoSEQ multiplex PCR; in TCRdb, only in-frame clones are kept and a portion is missing. In the table there are 150,000 to 200,000 clones, roughly 90% of which are singletons. This sample was taken from a study of blood T cell repertoires in COVID-19. Background on the study: Sample material is recorded as cDNA or gDNA derived from T cells, B-cell-depleted T cells, or PBMCs.

Sequences were obtained from peripheral blood. The sequence derives from a man aged 30-40 years with COVID-19, enrolled during active disease.

The CDR3 sequence: CATSGKDRAINEQFF. DNA for the CDR3: TGTGCCACCAGTGGTAAGGACAGGGCTATCAATGAGCAGTTCTTC. The V gene is TRBV24-1, the J gene TRBJ2-1; 8 bases map to TRBD1. The CDR3 extends over 15 amino acids. The germline V gene encodes CDR1 KGHDR and CDR2 SFDVKD. J lost 6 bases, V lost 5 bases, and 8 bases had no gene match.